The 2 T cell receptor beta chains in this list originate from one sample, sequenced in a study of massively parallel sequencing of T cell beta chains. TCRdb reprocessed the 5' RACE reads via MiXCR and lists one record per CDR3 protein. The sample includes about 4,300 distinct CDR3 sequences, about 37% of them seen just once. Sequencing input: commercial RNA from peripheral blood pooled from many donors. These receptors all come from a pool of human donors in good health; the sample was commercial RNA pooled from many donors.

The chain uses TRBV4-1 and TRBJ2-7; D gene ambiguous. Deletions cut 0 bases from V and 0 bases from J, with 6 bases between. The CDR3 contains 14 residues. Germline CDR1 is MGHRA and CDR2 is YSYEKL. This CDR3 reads CASSQDQFSYEQYF. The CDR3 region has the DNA TGCGCCAGCAGCCAAGATCAGTTCTCCTACGAGCAGTACTTC.

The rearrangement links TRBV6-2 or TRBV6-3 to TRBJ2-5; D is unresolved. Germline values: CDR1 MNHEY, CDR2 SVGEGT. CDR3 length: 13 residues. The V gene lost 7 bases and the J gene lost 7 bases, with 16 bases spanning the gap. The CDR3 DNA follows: TGTGCCAGCATGAGTCCCCCCTTCACGACCCAGTACTTC. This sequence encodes CASMSPPFTTQYF.